The present entry profiles one TCR beta chain with its context. Its cognate antigen has yet to be identified. No qualities accompany the bases; no much larger clone lies one base away. This sample is drawn from a study of beta chain features in type 1 diabetes (dated by TCRdb to 2016 to 2019). Study-wide context: Patients and healthy donors did not differ in mean age, gender distribution, total cell number or subset yield. A total of about 100 million sorted cells were examined across all samples, and RNA yield correlated strongly with the number of cells per subset. In the study, TCRB repertoires of sorted circulating CD4+ T cell subsets from recently diagnosed type 1 diabetes patients were compared with those of matched healthy donors. Regulatory and stem cell-like memory subsets were obtained from only 8 patients and roughly 8 healthy donors, while naive and central memory subsets were obtained from all 30 or so donors. What the research found in general, with its limitations: PCR might favor shorter templates, but patient and control samples were amplified and corrected together, so any skew would affect both groups equally. Naive, central memory and regulatory TCRB repertoires appeared more similar among patients than among healthy donors. Because the HLA sub-analyses included only small numbers of individuals, any influence of HLA type on TCRB rearrangement was left unresolved. At VDJ recombination sites, type 1 diabetes patients had fewer insertions and more deleted nucleotides, which implies abnormalities in thymic rearrangement. Because cDNA rather than genomic DNA was sequenced, highly expressing activated cells could have been over-represented, although no difference in activation and CD3 levels was found between groups. A moderate but significant shortening of TCRB CDR3 length was observed in type 1 diabetes patients in all four CD4+ subsets.

From each donor, a single peripheral blood sample of 100 to 150 mL on average was drawn into heparinised tubes. Using a panel that included CD45RO, CCR7, CD25, CD127, CD95 and CD27, naive, central memory, regulatory and stem cell-like memory CD4+ T cells were sorted on a BD FACSAria II. Purity was above 98% for every sorted population. PBMCs were isolated right away by Lymphoprep density gradient centrifugation and were stained directly, without culture. Samples were stained and sorted in pairs, with one healthy donor and one patient per experiment, so that batch effects were minimized. The CDR1 and CDR2 encoded by the germline V gene (reference sequence) are MNHNY and SVGAGI. V loses 2 bases, J loses 4 bases, and the germline ends lie 15 bases apart. From the cysteine up to the phenylalanine, the CDR3 has a length of 15 residues. Only CDR3 DNA remains: 45 bases, in frame from the first base. The entire isolated RNA was reverse transcribed using the High Capacity cDNA Reverse Transcription Kit, and thus expressed TCRB transcripts were sequenced. Deep immunoSEQ sequencing was applied to naive, central memory and regulatory T cell samples, giving an average of about 3.8 million total reads per sample. After sorted cells were lysed in RLT buffer, RNA was extracted with DNase-treated RNeasy Micro or Mini kits, with the choice depending on cell number. Each cell subset was processed separately to prevent cross-contamination, with patient and healthy donor samples processed together. Using the immunoSEQ multiplex PCR, TCRB sequences were amplified from cDNA into 87-bp fragments spanning the CDR3 region. Sequencing of the amplicons was performed on the Illumina HiSeq platform. The original methods were these. PCR bias was corrected computationally using synthetic template baselines, and reads within Hamming distance 2 were collapsed, with unmergeable singletons discarded. Reads were aligned against IMGT to assign V, D and J genes, CDR3 length and insertions or deletions at six rearrangement sites. Within each subset, clonotype counts were normalized to sorted cell number, after which true diversity and Gini coefficients were computed with the tcR R package. The overlap coefficient, calculated on TCRB nucleotide sequences, was used to measure repertoire sharing. Out-of-frame TCRB sequences from naive cells were analyzed to stand in for the pre-selection repertoire. The source is immuneACCESS, and TCRdb retained only in-frame sequences with V and J called. Part of the clones is not carried over; for the studies checked, unresolved V genes explain less than half of this, and the remainder is unexplained. V and J calls and clone size follow that table, whereas D and trimming were derived from the DNA. The sample data list some 640,000 clones, and over 11% of these were observed just once. The top ten hold approximately 0.042% of the sample.

The TCR originated in a man younger than 30 with type 1 diabetes. The sequence joins TRBV6-6 to TRBJ2-7, with no confidently assigned D gene. The material sequenced was naive CD4+ T cells from blood. Read against the paper, the sample's cell subset or site label means: true naive CD4+ T cells. Here the CDR3 is given as CASSYPGSIGYEQYF. The DNA reads as follows: TGTGCCAGCAGTTACCCCGGTTCCATTGGGTACGAGCAGTACTTC.